Included here is one T cell receptor beta chain sequence, with context. The antigen is not known. Unique molecular identifiers were built into the TCR beta cDNA libraries. TCRdb re-called the PCR reads with MiXCR, one entry per CDR3 protein. The table lists roughly 870,000 distinct CDR3 sequences, roughly half of them singletons. This entry belongs to a study of post-analysis software for immune sequencing data. Broader study findings: With TRBV5-6, TRBV5-1 and TRBV20-1 included, about five TRBV segments were more frequent in patients than in controls.

The CDR3 totals 16 residues. The V and J ends lost 5 bases and 2 bases respectively, with 19 bases between them. CDR1 and CDR2 (germline): SGHTA, FQGNSA. The sequenced material came from blood. The V gene is TRBV7-2, the J gene TRBJ2-7, with D possibly matching TRBD2 (6 bases). The TCR sequence derives from a girl aged 10 to 17 with multiple sclerosis. The CDR3 DNA sequence: TGTGCCAGCAGCCCCAACGCGGGGAGTCCTACCTACGAGCAGTACTTC. This gives the protein CASSPNAGSPTYEQYF.